This TCR beta chain was sequenced during a study of cytomegalovirus exposure and HLA in healthy donors. Produced via immunoSEQ multiplex PCR; TCRdb's table is partial and in-frame only. The sample records 140,000 or so clones, approximately 90% being singletons. To note about this clone: Its specificity is unknown.

The donors were part of the roughly 120-subject validation cohort, which stood apart from the 666-subject first cohort. Study-level points and caveats: It was about 150 TCR beta chains that were listed as cytomegalovirus-associated.

The source of this sequence is a woman in her twenties or thirties in good health and CMV-seropositive. Specimen: PBMCs.

CDR3 sequence: CASSEGLAGVYEQYF. DNA of the CDR3: TGTGCCAGCAGCGAGGGACTAGCGGGAGTCTACGAGCAGTACTTC. The V and J genes are TRBV9 and TRBJ2-7, with 14 positions matching TRBD2. CDR1 is SGDLS and CDR2 is YYNGEE in the germline V gene. J was trimmed by 3 bases and V by 3 bases; bases with no gene match: 2. The CDR3 runs 15 residues.